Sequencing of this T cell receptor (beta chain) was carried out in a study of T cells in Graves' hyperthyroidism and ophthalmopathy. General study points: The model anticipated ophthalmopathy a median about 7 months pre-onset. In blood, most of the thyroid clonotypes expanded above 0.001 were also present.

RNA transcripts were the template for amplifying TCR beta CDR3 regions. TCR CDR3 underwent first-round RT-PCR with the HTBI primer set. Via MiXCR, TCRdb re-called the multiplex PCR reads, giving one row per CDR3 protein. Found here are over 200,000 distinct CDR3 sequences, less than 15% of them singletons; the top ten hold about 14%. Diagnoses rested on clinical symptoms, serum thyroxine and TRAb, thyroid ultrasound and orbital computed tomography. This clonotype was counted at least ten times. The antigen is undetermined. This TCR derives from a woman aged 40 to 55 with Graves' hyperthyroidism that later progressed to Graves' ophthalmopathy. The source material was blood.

In nucleotides, the CDR3 is TGTGCCATCAGAGCTACTAGCGGGAGTTCCTACGAGCAGTACTTC. Its protein product is CAIRATSGSSYEQYF. This chain links TRBV10-3 with TRBJ2-7; 11 bases match TRBD2. Trimming cost V 6 bases and J 1 base; bases outside gene matches: 5. Germline V lookup: CDR1 ENHRY, CDR2 SYGVKD. The CDR3 has 15 residues.